The count of the clone carrying this T cell receptor beta chain is one. The PCR made use of 60 Vbeta and 13 Jbeta primers. TCRdb keeps only in-frame clones here, not all; method: immunoSEQ multiplex PCR. The sample lists some 140,000 clones; roughly 83% were seen once. This entry comes from a study of cytomegalovirus exposure and HLA in healthy donors. Trimming removed 4 bases at V and 1 base at J, with 13 bases between. The germline V gene encodes CDR1 GTSNPN and CDR2 SVGIG (reference sequence). The CDR3 runs 14 residues. V is TRBV30 and J is TRBJ1-2, with D perhaps TRBD1 (6 bases). The receptor comes from a female donor in good health and CMV-seronegative. The specimen was PBMCs. The CDR3 sequence is CAWIKDSYNYGYTF. Written as DNA, the CDR3 is TGTGCCTGGATCAAGGACAGCTATAACTATGGCTACACCTTC.